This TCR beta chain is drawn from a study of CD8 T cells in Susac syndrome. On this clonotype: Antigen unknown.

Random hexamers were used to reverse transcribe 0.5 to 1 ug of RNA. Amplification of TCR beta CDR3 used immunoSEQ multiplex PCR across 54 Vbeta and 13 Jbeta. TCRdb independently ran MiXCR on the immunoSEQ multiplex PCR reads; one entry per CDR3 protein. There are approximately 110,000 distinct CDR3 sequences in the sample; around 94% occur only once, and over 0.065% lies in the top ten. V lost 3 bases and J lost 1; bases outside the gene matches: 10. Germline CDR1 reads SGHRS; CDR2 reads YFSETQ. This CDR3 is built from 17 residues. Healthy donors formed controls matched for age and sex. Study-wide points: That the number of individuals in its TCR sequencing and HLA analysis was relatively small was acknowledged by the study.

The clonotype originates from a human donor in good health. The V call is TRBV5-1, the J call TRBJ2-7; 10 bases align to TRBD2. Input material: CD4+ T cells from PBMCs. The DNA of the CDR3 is TGCGCCAGCAGCTCAAATTTACTAGCGGGATTATCCTACGAGCAGTACTTC. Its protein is CASSSNLLAGLSYEQYF. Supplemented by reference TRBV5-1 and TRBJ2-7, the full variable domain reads KAGVTQTPRYLIKTRGQQVTLSCSPISGHRSVSWYQQTPGQGLQFLFEYFSETQRNKGNFPGRFSGRQFSNSRSEMNVSTLELGDSALYLCASSSNLLAGLSYEQYFGPGTRLTVT.